This T cell receptor (beta chain) is drawn from a study of blood T cell repertoires in COVID-19 (TCRdb year 2020). Regarding the research as a whole: Collaborator samples came from the United States, Italy and Spain and covered acute and convalescent phases of COVID-19. The material from the prospective study consisted of cDNA or gDNA derived from T cells, B-cell-depleted T cells, or PBMCs. The dataset comprised deeply sampled blood TCRbeta repertoires from subjects exposed to, actively infected with, or recovered from COVID-19. A freely available public database, intended as a resource for researchers studying the immune response to SARS-CoV-2, is where the repertoires were released. The samples were drawn from the first 160 participants of the ongoing ImmuneRACE study and from 1,200 or so subjects provided by 6 global collaborators. A de-identified subject ID, COVID-19 status, age in years and sex were almost always included in the sample metadata. HLA class I and class II types, where available, came from metadata supplied by the sample provider rather than from assay-based typing.

TCRbeta CDR3 regions were amplified from genomic DNA by means of the immunoSEQ Assay, a bias-controlled multiplex PCR. Regarding the original processing steps: The number of nucleated cells in each sample was estimated by amplification of reference gene primers within the assay. To quantify the absolute abundance of each unique TCRbeta CDR3 rearrangement, sequence reads were collapsed and filtered. Productive Simpson clonality was computed per sample as the square root of Simpson's diversity index over productive rearrangements. This immuneACCESS table, as held by TCRdb, lists in-frame sequences with V and J called but not all clones. Of the missing ones, under half trace to an unresolved V gene in checked studies; the others have no known cause. The V and J calls and clone size come from that table; D and trimming were worked out from the DNA. Across this sample there are roughly 300,000 clones, with about 90% seen only once. The ten largest clones take up less than 9.5% of the sample.

The full study reports these points: The quantity of clinical and demographic metadata differed by source and by participant and was supplied without curation.

A remark on this clone: Its specific antigen is unknown. One base away there is no much larger clone; base qualities are not given.

Another Seattle source contributed samples from volunteer blood donors who had recovered from COVID-19. Each collaborating institution followed its own protocols to collect whole blood in K2EDTA tubes. For TCRbeta analysis, collaborators shipped samples as frozen whole blood, isolated PBMCs, or DNA extracted from either of those sample types. The sequencing sample was made of peripheral blood. The receptor was derived from a woman in her forties or fifties who had recovered from COVID-19.

The nucleotide sequence reads TGTGCCAGCAGCCACCGAGGGTCAGATACGCAGTATTTT. It specifies CASSHRGSDTQYF. Rearrangement joined TRBV3-1 (or the pseudogene TRBV3-2) to TRBJ2-3; a weak D assignment points to TRBD2 (5 bases agree). Taken from cysteine to phenylalanine, the CDR3 has 13 residues. Only the CDR3 DNA is retained, 39 bases long and in frame from the first base. CDR1 and CDR2 were assigned from the germline V gene (reference sequence) as LGHDT and YNNKEL. The trim is 3 bases for V and 4 bases for J, with a gap of 8 bases between the germline ends.